These 8 T cell receptor beta chains were sequenced from one sample in a study of beta chain features in type 1 diabetes. All of the isolated RNA was reverse transcribed, so expressed TCRB transcripts were sequenced. Produced via immunoSEQ multiplex PCR; TCRdb's table is partial and in-frame only. The sample records about 180,000 clones, about 12% being singletons. The material sequenced was central memory CD4+ T cells from blood. The receptors come from a woman younger than 30 in good health.

The genes are TRBV9 and TRBJ1-1; 8 bases match TRBD1. The CDR3 spans 17 residues. V shed 1 base, J shed 4 bases, and the junction held 12 bases outside the gene matches. Looked up from germline, CDR1 is SGDLS and CDR2 is YYNGEE. This CDR3 reads CASSVSIGETGATEAFF. CDR3 nucleotides: TGTGCCAGCAGCGTATCGATCGGGGAGACAGGGGCCACTGAAGCTTTCTTT.

This chain uses TRBV7-9 with TRBJ2-1; 9 bases fit TRBD2. The V gene's germline CDR1 is SEHNR and CDR2 FQNEAQ (reference sequence). CDR3 length: 15 amino acids. V was pared by 5 bases and J by 8 bases, with 10 bases of the junction left unmatched. CDR3 DNA sequence: TGTGCCAGCAGCATCGGGACTAGCAAATCTCATGAGCAGTTCTTC. Protein product: CASSIGTSKSHEQFF.

The chain joins TRBV6-1 to TRBJ2-3; TRBD2 matches at 9 bases. The CDR3 covers 15 residues. V lost 10 bases and J lost 4; bases outside the gene matches: 12. CDR1 and CDR2 (germline): MNHNS, SASEGT. The chain's CDR3 is CAIRSLAGVADTQYF. Here the CDR3 DNA reads TGTGCCATCAGATCATTAGCGGGAGTCGCAGATACGCAGTATTTT.

The CDR3 nucleotides read TGTGCCAGCAGCTTGGATATGGAGACCCAGTACTTC. This translates into CASSLDMETQYF. The V and J genes are TRBV5-6 and TRBJ2-5; D is ambiguous. The CDR3 length is 12 residues. CDR1 is SGHDT, CDR2 YYEEEE, per germline. V gave up 0 bases and J gave up 5 bases, with 5 bases separating them.

In DNA form, the CDR3 reads TGTGCCAGCAGCCCTAACGGACAGGGACGGCAGCCCCAGCATTTT. Protein product: CASSPNGQGRQPQHF. The J gene is TRBJ1-5, the V gene TRBV27; 8 nucleotides align to TRBD1. V was clipped by 6 bases and J by 7 bases; unmatched bases: 11. The V gene's germline CDR1 is MNHEY and CDR2 SMNVEV (reference sequence). This CDR3 has 15 residues.

This chain connects TRBV5-5 to TRBJ2-2, with D uncertain. This CDR3 is 15 amino acids long. Trimming took 3 bases from V and 4 from J, leaving 13 bases between them. CDR1 is SGHKS and CDR2 is YYEKEE in the germline V gene (reference sequence). This CDR3 is CASSSPRGITGELFF. CDR3 in DNA: TGTGCCAGCAGCTCCCCACGAGGAATCACCGGGGAGCTGTTTTTT.

This chain connects TRBV28 to TRBJ2-1, with no clear D. The CDR3 consists of 15 residues. Trimming left V 6 bases short and J 5 bases short, with 17 bases between. The V gene's germline CDR1 is MDHEN and CDR2 SYDVKM. The CDR3 spells CASSQATRVDNEQFF. Here the CDR3 DNA reads TGTGCCAGCAGCCAAGCTACACGGGTAGACAATGAGCAGTTCTTC.

The V call is TRBV30, the J call TRBJ2-1; unclear D gene. The germline V gene encodes CDR1 GTSNPN and CDR2 SVGIG (reference sequence). V was cut by 1 base and J by 4 bases, with 5 bases left in between. CDR3 length: 12 residues. The DNA for the CDR3 is TGTGCCTGGAGTGCCAGATACAATGAGCAGTTCTTC. Amino acids: CAWSARYNEQFF.